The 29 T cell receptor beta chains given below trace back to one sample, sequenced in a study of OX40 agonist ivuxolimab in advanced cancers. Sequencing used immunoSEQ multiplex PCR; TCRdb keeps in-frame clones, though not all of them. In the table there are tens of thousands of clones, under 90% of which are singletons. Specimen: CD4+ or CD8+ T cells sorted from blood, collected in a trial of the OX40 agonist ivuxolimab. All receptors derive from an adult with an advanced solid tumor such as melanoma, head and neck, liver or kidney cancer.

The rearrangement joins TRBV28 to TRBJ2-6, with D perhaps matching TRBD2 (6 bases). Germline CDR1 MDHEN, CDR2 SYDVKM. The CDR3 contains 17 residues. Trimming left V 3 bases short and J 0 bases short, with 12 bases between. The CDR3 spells CASSLSWEASGANVLTF. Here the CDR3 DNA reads TGTGCCAGCAGTTTGTCCTGGGAGGCCTCTGGGGCCAACGTCCTGACTTTC. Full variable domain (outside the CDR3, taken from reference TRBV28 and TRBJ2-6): DVKVTQSSRYLVKRTGEKVFLECVQDMDHENMFWYRQDPGLGLRLIYFSYDVKMKEKGDIPEGYSVSREKKERFSLILESASTNQTSMYLCASSLSWEASGANVLTFGAGSRLTVL.

CDR3 DNA: TGTGCCAGTAGTTGGAGCTACAATCAGCCCCAGCATTTT. Translated, it gives CASSWSYNQPQHF. This sequence joins TRBV19 and TRBJ1-5; D unclear. The V end lost 5 bases, the J end lost 3 bases, and 8 bases lay between the germline ends. The CDR3 is 13 amino acids. From germline, CDR1 is LNHDA and CDR2 SQIVND (reference sequence). The full variable domain, its missing parts supplied by reference TRBV19 and TRBJ1-5, is DGGITQSPKYLFRKEGQNVTLSCEQNLNHDAMYWYRQDPGQGLRLIYYSQIVNDFQKGDIAEGYSVSREKKESFPLTVTSAQKNPTAFYLCASSWSYNQPQHFGDGTRLSIL.

In DNA form, the CDR3 reads TGTGCCAGCACCGGACGTGGGACAGGGGGCACAGATACGCAGTATTTT. As protein: CASTGRGTGGTDTQYF. The genes are TRBV27 and TRBJ2-3, with 10 nucleotides matching TRBD1. Per germline, CDR1 MNHEY and CDR2 SMNVEV (reference sequence). J gave up 1 base and V 7 bases, and 8 bases lay outside the gene matches. The CDR3 runs to 16 residues.

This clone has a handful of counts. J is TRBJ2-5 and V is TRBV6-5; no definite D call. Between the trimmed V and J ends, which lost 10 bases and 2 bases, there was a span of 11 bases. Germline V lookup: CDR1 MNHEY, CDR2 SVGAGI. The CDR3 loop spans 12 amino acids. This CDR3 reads CATRTVQETQYF. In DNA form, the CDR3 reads TGTGCCACTAGGACGGTGCAAGAGACCCAGTACTTC.

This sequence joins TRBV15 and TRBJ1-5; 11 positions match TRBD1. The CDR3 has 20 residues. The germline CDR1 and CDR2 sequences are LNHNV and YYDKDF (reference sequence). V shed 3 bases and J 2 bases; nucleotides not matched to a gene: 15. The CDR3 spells CATSRDLGTGGRLGNQPQHF. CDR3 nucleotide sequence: TGTGCCACCAGCAGGGACCTCGGGACAGGGGGGAGATTGGGCAATCAGCCCCAGCATTTT.

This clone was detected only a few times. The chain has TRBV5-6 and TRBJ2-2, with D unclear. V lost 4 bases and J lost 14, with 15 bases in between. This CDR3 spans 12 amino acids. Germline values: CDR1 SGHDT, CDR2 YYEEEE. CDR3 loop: CASSQTPGGLFF. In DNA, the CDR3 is TGTGCCAGCAGCCAGACCCCCGGTGGACTGTTTTTT.

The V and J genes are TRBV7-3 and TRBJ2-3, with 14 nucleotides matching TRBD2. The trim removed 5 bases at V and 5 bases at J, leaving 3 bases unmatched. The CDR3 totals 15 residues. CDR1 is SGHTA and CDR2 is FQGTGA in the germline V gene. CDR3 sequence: CASSRLAGGLDTQYF. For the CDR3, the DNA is TGTGCCAGCAGCCGACTAGCGGGAGGGCTAGATACGCAGTATTTT.

The CDR3 sequence is CASSLTSREYNEQFF. CDR3 bases: TGTGCCAGCAGCTTAACGTCGCGGGAGTACAATGAGCAGTTCTTC. V and J are TRBV7-3 and TRBJ2-1; TRBD2 matches 7 bases. Germline V gene data show CDR1 as SGHTA and CDR2 as FQGTGA. V lost 0 bases and J lost 4; bases outside the gene matches: 3. The CDR3 runs to 15 residues.

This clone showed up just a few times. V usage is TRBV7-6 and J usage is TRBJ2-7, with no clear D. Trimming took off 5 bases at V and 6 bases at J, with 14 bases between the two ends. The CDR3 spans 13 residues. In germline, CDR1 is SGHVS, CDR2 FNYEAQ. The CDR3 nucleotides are TGTGCCAGCAGCCGCATGTGGGGTGGCGAGCAGTACGTC. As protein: CASSRMWGGEQYV.

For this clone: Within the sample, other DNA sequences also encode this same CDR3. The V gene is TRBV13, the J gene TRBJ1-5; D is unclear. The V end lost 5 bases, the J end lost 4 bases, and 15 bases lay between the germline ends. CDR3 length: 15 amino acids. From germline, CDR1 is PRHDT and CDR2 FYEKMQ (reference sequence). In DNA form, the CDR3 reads TGTGCCAGCAGCCTAGCGCTCCTGGGGAATCAGCCCCAGCATTTT. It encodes CASSLALLGNQPQHF.

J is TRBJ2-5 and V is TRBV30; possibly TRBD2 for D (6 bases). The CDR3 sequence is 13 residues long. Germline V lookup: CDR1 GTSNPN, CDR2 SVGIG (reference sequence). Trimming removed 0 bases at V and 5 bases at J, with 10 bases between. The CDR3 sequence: CAWSVRGRETQYF. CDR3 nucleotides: TGTGCCTGGAGTGTACGAGGGAGGGAGACCCAGTACTTC.

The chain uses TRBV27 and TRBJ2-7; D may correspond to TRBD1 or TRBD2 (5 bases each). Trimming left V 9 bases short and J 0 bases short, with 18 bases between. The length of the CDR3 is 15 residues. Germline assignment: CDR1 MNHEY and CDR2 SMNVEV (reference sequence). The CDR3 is CASRRRWGSSYEQYF. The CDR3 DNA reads TGTGCCAGTCGCCGGAGGTGGGGGAGCTCCTACGAGCAGTACTTC.

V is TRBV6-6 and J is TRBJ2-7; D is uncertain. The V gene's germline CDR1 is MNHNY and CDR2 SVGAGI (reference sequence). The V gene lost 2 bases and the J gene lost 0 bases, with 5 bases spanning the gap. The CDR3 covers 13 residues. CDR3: CASSYGNSYEQYV. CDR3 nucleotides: TGTGCCAGCAGTTACGGGAACTCCTACGAGCAGTACGTC.

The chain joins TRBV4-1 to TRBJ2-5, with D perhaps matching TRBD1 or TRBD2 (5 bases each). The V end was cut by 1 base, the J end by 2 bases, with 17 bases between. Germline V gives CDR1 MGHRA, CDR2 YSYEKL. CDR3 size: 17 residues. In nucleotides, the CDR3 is TGCGCCAGCAGCCAAGGGGGGAATGTCATAACTCAAGAGACCCAGTACTTC. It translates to CASSQGGNVITQETQYF.

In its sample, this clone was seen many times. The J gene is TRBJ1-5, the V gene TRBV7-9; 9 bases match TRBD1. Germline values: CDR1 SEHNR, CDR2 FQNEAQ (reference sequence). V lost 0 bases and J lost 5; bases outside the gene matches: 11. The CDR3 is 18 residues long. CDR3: CASSLAGTGSIGDQPQHF. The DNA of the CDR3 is TGTGCCAGCAGCTTAGCCGGGACAGGGTCCATAGGCGATCAGCCCCAGCATTTT.

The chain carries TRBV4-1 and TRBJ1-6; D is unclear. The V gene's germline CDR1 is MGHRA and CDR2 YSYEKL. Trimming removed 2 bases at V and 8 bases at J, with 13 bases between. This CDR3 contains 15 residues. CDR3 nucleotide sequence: TGCGCCAGCAGCCAAACGGTCTTAAGAGATTCACCCCTCCACTTT. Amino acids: CASSQTVLRDSPLHF.

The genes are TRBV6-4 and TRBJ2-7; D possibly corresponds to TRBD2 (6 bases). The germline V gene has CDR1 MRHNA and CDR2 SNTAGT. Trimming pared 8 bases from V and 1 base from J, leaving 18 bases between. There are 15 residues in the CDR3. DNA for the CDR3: TGTGCCAGCGGAGAGCTCCCTGGGGGGTCCTACGAGCAGTACTTC. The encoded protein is CASGELPGGSYEQYF.

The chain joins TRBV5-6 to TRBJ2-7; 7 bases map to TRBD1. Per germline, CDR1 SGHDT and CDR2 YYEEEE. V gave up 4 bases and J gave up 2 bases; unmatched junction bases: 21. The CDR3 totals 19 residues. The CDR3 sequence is CASSLWVFRGQLPTYEQYV. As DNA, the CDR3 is TGTGCCAGCAGCCTCTGGGTTTTCAGGGGACAGCTTCCGACCTACGAGCAGTACGTC.

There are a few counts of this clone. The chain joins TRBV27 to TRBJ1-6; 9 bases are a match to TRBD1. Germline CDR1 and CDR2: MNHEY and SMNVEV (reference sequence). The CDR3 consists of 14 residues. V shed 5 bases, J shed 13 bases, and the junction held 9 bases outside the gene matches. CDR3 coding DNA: TGTGCCAGCAGTCTCCGGGACAGGGTCCGTCCCCTCCACTTT. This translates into CASSLRDRVRPLHF.

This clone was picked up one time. CDR3 bases: TGCGCCAGCAGTCAACCTCCGTTGAATGACAGGGAGGCAGATACGCAGTATTTT. Its translation is CASSQPPLNDREADTQYF. This chain connects TRBV23-1 to TRBJ2-3; the D gene is possibly TRBD1 (7 bases). TRBV23-1 is classed as an ORF, of uncertain function. With 2 bases removed from V and 4 bases from J, the gap between germline ends came to 22 bases. The CDR3 runs 18 residues.

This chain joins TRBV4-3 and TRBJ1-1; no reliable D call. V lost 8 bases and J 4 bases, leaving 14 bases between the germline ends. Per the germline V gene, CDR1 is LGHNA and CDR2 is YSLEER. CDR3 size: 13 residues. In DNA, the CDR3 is TGCGCCAGCCGGGCGGGGAGAGGCACTGAAGCTTTCTTT. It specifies CASRAGRGTEAFF.

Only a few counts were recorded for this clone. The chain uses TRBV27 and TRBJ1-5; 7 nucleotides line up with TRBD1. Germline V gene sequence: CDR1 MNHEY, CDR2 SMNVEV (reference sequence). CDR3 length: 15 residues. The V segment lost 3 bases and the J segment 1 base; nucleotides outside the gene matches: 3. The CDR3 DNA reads TGTGCCAGCAGTTTCTCAGGGGGAAGCAATCAGCCCCAGCATTTT. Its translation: CASSFSGGSNQPQHF.

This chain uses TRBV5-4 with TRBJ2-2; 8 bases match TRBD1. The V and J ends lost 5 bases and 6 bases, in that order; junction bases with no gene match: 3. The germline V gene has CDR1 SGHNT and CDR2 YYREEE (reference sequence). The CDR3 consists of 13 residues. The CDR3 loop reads CASREQGAGELFF. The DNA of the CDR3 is TGTGCCAGCAGAGAACAGGGGGCCGGGGAGCTGTTTTTT.

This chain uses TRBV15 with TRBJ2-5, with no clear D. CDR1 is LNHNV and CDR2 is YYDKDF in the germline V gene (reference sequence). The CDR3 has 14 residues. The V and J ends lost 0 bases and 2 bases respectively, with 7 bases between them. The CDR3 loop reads CATSREGHQETQYF. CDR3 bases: TGTGCCACCAGCAGAGAGGGTCATCAAGAGACCCAGTACTTC. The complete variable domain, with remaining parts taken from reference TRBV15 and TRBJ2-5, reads DAMVIQNPRYQVTQFGKPVTLSCSQTLNHNVMYWYQQKSSQAPKLLFHYYDKDFNNEADTPDNFQSRRPNTSFCFLDIRSPGLGDTAMYLCATSREGHQETQYFGPGTRLLVL.

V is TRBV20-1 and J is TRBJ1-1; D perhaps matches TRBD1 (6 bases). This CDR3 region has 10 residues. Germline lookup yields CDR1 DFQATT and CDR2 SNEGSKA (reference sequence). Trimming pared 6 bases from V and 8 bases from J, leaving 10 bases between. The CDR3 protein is CSAIGTEAFF. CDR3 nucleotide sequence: TGCAGTGCAATCGGGACAGAAGCTTTCTTT.

CDR3 sequence (DNA): TGTGCCAGCAGCCAAGATCCAGGGATGTCTGGAAACACCATATATTTT. It yields the protein CASSQDPGMSGNTIYF. The rearrangement uses TRBV4-2 and TRBJ1-3, with D tentatively TRBD1 (5 bases). The V gene's germline CDR1 is LGHNA and CDR2 YNFKEQ. This CDR3 is built from 16 residues. Trimming took off 0 bases at V and 1 base at J, with 10 bases between the two ends.

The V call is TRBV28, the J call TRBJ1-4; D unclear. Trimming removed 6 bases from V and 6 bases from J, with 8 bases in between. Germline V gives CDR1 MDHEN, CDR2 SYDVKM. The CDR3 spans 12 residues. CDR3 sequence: CASSPQYEKLFF. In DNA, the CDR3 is TGTGCCAGCAGCCCCCAGTATGAAAAACTGTTTTTT.

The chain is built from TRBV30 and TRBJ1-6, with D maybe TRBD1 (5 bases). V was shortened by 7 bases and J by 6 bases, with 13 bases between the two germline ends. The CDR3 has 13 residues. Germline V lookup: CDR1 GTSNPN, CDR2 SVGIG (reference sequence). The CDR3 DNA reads TGTGCCTACCAGGGTCCCCCTAATTCACCCCTCCACTTT. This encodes CAYQGPPNSPLHF.

CDR3 in DNA: TGTGCCAGCAGCCCCTTAGAGTCCACAGTTAACAATGAGCAGTTCTTC. This translates into CASSPLESTVNNEQFF. This chain links TRBV28 with TRBJ2-1; no definite D call. The ends were cut back, 6 bases at V and 5 bases at J, with 20 bases in the middle. The CDR3 length is 16 residues. Germline V gene data show CDR1 as MDHEN and CDR2 as SYDVKM.